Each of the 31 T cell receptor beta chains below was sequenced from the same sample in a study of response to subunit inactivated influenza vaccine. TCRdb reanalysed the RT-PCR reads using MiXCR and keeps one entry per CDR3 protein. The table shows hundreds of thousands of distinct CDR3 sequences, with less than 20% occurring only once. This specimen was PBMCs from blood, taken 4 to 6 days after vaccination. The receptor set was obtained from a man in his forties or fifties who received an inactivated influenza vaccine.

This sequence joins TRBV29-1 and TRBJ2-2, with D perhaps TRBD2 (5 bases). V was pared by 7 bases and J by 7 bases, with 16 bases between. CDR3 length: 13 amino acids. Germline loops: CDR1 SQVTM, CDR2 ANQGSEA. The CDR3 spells CSAPEGLGGELFF. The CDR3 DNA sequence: TGCAGCGCCCCCGAGGGTTTGGGCGGGGAGCTGTTTTTT.

CDR3 in amino acids: CATSSRLAGGTDTQYF. The CDR3 nucleotides are TGTGCCACCAGCTCCCGACTAGCAGGGGGCACAGATACGCAGTATTTT. The chain combines TRBV15 with TRBJ2-3; perhaps TRBD2 as D (7 bases). V was shortened by 5 bases and J by 1 base, with 16 bases between the two germline ends. Germline loops: CDR1 LNHNV, CDR2 YYDKDF (reference sequence). The CDR3 has 16 residues.

Here the CDR3 DNA reads TGCAGTGCTAGAGTTAAGAGTCTTCCCTATGGCTACACCTTC. Its translation is CSARVKSLPYGYTF. The J gene is TRBJ1-2, the V gene TRBV20-1; D gene unclear. The CDR3 extends over 14 amino acids. Looked up from germline, CDR1 is DFQATT and CDR2 is SNEGSKA (reference sequence). The ends were cut back, 1 base at V and 4 bases at J, with 13 bases in the middle.

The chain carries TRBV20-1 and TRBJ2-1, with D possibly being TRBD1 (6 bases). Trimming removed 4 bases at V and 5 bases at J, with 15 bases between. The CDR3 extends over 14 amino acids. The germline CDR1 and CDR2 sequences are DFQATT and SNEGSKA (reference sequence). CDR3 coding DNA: TGCAGTGCTATCACTTCCCGGGACAACAATGAGCAGTTCTTC. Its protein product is CSAITSRDNNEQFF.

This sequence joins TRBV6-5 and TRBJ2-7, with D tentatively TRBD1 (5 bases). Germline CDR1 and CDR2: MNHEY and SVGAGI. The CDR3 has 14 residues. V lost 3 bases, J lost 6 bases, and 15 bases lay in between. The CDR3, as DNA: TGTGCCAGCAGTTATGGCACTCAAAGGGGCGAGCAGTACTTC. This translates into CASSYGTQRGEQYF.

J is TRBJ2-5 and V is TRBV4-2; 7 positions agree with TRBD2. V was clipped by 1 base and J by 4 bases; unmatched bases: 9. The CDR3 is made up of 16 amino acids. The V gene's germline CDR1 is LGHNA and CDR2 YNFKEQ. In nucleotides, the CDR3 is TGTGCCAGCAGCCAAGTGGGGCAGGGAGGGCCAGAGACCCAGTACTTC. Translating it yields CASSQVGQGGPETQYF.

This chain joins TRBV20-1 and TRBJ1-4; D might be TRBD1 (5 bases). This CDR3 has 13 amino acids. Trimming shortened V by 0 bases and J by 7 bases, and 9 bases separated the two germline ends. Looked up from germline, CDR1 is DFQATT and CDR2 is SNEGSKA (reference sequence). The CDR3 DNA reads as TGCAGTGCTAGAGAAGGGCAGGGTGAAAAACTGTTTTTT. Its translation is CSAREGQGEKLFF.

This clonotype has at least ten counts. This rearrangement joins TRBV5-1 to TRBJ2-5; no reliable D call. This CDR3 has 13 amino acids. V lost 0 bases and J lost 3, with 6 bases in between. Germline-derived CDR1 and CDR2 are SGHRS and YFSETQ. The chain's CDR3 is CASSLGEEETQYF. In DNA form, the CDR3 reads TGCGCCAGCAGCTTGGGTGAGGAAGAGACCCAGTACTTC.

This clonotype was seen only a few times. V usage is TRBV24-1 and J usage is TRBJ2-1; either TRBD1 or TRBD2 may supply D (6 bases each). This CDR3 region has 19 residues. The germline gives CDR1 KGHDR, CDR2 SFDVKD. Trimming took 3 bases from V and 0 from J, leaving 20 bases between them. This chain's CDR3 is CATSDPYGSGAASYNEQFF. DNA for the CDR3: TGTGCCACCAGTGATCCCTATGGCTCGGGGGCTGCCTCCTACAATGAGCAGTTCTTC.

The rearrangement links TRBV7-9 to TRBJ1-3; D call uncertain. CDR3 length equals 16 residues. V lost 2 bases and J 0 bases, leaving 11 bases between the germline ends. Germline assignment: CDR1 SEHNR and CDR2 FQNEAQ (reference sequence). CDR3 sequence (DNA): TGTGCCAGCAGCTTAACGCTGGCCTACTCTGGAAACACCATATATTTT. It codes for CASSLTLAYSGNTIYF.

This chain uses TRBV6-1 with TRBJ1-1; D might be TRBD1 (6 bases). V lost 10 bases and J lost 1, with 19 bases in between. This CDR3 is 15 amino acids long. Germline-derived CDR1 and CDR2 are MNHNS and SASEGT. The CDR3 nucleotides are TGTGCCACCCTTCCTAGGGGGGTCCGGAACACTGAAGCTTTCTTT. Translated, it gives CATLPRGVRNTEAFF.

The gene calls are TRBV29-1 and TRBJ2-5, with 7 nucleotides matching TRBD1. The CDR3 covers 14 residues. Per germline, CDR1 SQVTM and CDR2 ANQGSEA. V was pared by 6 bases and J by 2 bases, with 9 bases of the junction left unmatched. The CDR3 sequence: CSVHRGWGQETQYF. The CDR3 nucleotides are TGCAGCGTCCACAGGGGATGGGGTCAAGAGACCCAGTACTTC.

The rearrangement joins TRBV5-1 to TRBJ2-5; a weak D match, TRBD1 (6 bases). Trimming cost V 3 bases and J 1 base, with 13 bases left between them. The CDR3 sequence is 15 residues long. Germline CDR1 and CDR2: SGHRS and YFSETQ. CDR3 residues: CASSSRGRGQETQYF. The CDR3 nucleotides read TGCGCCAGCAGCTCCCGGGGCAGGGGCCAAGAGACCCAGTACTTC.

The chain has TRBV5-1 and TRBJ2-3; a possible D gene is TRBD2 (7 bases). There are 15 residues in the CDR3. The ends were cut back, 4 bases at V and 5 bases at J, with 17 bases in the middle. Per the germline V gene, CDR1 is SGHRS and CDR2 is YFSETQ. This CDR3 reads CASSHEGGGGDTQYF. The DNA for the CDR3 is TGCGCCAGCAGCCACGAGGGGGGGGGTGGAGATACGCAGTATTTT.

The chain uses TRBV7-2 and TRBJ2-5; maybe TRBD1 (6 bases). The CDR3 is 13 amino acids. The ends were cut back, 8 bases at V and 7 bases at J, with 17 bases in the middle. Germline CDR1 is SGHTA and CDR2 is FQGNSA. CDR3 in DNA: TGTGCCAGCGGTGGGTTACAGGGTGGGACCCAGTACTTC. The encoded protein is CASGGLQGGTQYF. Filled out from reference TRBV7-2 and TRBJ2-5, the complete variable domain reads GAGVSQSPSNKVTEKGKDVELRCDPISGHTALYWYRQSLGQGLEFLIYFQGNSAPDKSGLPSDRFSAERTGGSVSTLTIQRTQQEDSAVYLCASGGLQGGTQYFGPGTRLLVL.

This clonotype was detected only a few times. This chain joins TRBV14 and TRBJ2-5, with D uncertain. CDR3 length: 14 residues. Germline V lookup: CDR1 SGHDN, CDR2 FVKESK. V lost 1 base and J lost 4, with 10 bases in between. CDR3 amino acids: CASSQGQIGETQYF. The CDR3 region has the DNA TGTGCCAGCAGCCAAGGGCAGATCGGAGAGACCCAGTACTTC.

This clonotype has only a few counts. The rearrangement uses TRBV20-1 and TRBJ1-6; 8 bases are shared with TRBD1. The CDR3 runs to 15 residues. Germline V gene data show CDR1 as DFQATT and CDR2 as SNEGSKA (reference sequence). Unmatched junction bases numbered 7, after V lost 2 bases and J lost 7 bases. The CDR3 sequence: CSARWMTGVNSPLHF. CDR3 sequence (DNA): TGCAGTGCTAGATGGATGACAGGGGTCAATTCACCCCTCCACTTT.

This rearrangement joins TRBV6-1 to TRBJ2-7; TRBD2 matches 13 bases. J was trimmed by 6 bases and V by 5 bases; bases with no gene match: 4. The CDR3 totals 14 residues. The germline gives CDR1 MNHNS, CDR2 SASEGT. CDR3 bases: TGTGCCAGCAGTCGGACTAGCGGGAGTGCCGAGCAGTACTTC. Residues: CASSRTSGSAEQYF.

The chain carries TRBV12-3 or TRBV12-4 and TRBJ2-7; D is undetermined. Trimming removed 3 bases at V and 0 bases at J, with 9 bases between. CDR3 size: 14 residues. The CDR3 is CASSFGLSSYEQYF. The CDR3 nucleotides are TGTGCCAGCAGTTTTGGGTTGAGCTCCTACGAGCAGTACTTC.

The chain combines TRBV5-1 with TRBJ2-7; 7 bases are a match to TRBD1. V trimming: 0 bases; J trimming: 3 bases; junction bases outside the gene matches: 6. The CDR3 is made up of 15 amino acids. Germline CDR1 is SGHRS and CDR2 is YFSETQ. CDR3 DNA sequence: TGCGCCAGCAGCTTGGTCCCGACAGGGAACTACGAGCAGTACTTC. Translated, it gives CASSLVPTGNYEQYF.

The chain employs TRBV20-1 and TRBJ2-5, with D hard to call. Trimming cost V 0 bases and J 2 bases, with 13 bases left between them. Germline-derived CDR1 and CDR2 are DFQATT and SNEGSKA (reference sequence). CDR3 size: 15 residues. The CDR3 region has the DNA TGCAGTGCTAGAGATAGGGTGGCAGTTCAAGAGACCCAGTACTTC. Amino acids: CSARDRVAVQETQYF.

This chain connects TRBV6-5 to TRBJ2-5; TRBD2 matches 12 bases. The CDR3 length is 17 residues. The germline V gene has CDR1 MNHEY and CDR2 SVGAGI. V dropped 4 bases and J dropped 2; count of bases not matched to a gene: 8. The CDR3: CASSFPTSGGEQETQYF. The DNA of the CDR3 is TGTGCCAGCAGTTTCCCGACTAGCGGGGGCGAACAAGAGACCCAGTACTTC.

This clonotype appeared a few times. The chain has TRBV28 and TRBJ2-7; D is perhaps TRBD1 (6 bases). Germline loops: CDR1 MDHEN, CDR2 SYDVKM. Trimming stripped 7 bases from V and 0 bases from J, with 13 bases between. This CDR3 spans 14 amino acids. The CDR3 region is CASTTRDNSYEQYF. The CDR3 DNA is TGTGCCAGCACAACCCGGGACAACTCCTACGAGCAGTACTTC.

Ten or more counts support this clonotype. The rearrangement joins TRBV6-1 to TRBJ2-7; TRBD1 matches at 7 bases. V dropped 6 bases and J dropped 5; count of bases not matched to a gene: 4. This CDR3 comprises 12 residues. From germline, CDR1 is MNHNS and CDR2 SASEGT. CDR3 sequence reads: CASRNRGDEQYF. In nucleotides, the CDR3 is TGTGCCAGCAGAAACAGGGGAGACGAGCAGTACTTC.

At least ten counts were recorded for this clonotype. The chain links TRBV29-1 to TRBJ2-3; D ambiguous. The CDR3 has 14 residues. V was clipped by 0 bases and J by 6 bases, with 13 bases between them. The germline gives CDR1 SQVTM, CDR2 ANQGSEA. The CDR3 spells CSVEDLDPGDTQYF. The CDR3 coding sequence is TGCAGCGTTGAAGATTTGGACCCCGGGGATACGCAGTATTTT.

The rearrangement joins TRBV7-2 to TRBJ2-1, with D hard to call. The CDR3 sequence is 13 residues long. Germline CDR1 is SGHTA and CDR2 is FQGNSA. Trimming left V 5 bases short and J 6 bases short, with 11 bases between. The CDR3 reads CASSPFLPNEQFF. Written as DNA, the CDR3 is TGTGCCAGCAGCCCATTCTTACCCAATGAGCAGTTCTTC.

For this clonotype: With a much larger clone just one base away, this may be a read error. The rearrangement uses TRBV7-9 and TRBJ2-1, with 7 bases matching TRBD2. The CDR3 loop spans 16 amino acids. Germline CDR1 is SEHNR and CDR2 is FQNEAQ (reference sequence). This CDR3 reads CASSPRLAVSYKEQFF. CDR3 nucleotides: TGTGCCAGCAGCCCAAGACTAGCTGTCTCCTACAAAGAGCAGTTCTTC.

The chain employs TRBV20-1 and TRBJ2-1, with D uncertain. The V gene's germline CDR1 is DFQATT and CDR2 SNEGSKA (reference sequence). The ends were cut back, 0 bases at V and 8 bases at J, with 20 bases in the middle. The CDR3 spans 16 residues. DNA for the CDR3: TGCAGTGCTAGAGACCACGGAGATCCCCTTTACCATGAGCAGTTCTTC. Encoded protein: CSARDHGDPLYHEQFF.

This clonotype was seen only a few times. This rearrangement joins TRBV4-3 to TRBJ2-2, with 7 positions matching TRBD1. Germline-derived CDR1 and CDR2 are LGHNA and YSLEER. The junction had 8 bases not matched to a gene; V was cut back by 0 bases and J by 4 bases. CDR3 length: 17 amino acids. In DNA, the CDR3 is TGCGCCAGCAGCCAAGATAAGGGGGCTGATGTCACCGGGGAGCTGTTTTTT. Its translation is CASSQDKGADVTGELFF.

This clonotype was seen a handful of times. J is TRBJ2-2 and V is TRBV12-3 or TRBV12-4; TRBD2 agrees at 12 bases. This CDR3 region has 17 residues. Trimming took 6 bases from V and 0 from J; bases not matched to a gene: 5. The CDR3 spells CASRYGLAGTNTGELFF. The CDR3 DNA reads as TGTGCCAGCAGATACGGACTAGCGGGAACGAACACCGGGGAGCTGTTTTTT.

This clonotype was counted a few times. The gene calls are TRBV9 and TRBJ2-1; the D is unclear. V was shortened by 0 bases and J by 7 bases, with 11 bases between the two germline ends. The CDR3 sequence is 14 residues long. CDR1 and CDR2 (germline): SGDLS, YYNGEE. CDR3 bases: TGTGCCAGCAGCGTAGATGTGGGGTTGAATGAGCAGTTCTTC. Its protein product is CASSVDVGLNEQFF.